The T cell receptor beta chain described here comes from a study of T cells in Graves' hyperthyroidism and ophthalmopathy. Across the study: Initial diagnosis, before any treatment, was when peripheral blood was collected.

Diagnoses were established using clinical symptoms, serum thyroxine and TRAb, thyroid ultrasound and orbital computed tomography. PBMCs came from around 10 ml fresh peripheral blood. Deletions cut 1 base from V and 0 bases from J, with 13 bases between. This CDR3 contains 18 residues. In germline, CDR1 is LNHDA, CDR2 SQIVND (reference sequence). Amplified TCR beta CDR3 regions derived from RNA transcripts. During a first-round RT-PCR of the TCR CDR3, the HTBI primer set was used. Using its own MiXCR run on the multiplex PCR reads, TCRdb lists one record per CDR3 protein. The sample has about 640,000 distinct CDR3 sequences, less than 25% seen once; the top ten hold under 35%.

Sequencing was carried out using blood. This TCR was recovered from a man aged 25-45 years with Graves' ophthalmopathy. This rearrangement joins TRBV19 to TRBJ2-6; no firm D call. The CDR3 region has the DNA TGTGCCAGTAGTATAGCCGCACAGCTCGCCTCTGGGGCCAACGTCCTGACTTTC. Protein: CASSIAAQLASGANVLTF. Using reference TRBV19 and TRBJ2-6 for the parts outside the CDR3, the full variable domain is DGGITQSPKYLFRKEGQNVTLSCEQNLNHDAMYWYRQDPGQGLRLIYYSQIVNDFQKGDIAEGYSVSREKKESFPLTVTSAQKNPTAFYLCASSIAAQLASGANVLTFGAGSRLTVL.